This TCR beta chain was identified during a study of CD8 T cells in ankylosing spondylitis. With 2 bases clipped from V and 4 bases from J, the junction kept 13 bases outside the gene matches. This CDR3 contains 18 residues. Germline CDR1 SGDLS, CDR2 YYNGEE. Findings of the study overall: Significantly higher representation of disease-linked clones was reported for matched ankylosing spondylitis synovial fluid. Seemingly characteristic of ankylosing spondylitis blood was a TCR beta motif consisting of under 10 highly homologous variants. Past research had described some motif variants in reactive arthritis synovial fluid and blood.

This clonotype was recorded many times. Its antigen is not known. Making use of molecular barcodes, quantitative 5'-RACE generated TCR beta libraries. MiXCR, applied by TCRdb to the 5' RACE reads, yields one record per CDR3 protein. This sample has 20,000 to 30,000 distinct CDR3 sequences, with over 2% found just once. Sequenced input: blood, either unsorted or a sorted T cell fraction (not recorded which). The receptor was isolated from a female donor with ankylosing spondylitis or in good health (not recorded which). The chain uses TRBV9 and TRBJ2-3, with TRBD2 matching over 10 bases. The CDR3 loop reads CASSVSGGPLGGADTQYF. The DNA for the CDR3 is TGTGCCAGCAGCGTTAGCGGGGGGCCCCTCGGGGGCGCAGATACGCAGTATTTT.